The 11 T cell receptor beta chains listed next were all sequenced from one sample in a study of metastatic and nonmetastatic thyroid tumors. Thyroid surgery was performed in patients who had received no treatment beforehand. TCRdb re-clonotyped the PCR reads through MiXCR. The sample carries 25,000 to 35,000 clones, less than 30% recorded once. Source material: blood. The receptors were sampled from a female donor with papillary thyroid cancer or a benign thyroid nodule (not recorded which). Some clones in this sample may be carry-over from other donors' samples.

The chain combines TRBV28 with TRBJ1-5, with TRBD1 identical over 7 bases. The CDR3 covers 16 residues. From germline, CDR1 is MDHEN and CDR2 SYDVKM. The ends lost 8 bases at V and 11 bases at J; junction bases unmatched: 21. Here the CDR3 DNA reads TGTGCCAGCGGAACCCGAAGGACAGGCCTGGTGGTGGCCCAGCATTTT. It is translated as CASGTRRTGLVVAQHF.

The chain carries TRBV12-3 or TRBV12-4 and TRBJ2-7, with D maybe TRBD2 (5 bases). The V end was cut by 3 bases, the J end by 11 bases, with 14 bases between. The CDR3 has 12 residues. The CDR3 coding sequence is TGTGCCAGCAGTTTTGACGGACTGAAAGAGTACTTC. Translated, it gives CASSFDGLKEYF.

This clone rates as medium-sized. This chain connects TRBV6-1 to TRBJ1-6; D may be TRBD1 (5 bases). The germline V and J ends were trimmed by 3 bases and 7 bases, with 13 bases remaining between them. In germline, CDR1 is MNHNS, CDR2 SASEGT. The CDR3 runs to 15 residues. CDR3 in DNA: TGTGCCAGCAGTGAGGGGCTCCCTAGGAATTCACCCCTCCACTTT. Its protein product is CASSEGLPRNSPLHF.

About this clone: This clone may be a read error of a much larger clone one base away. This CDR3 reads CASSLLRLRGHYEQYF. CDR3 DNA sequence: TGTGCCAGCAGCTTGCTCCGACTCAGGGGACACTACGAGCAGTACTTC. V gene TRBV5-6 combines with J gene TRBJ2-7; D may be TRBD1 (6 bases). The CDR3 loop spans 16 amino acids. Trimming shortened V by 1 base and J by 3 bases, and 17 bases separated the two germline ends. From germline, CDR1 is SGHDT and CDR2 YYEEEE.

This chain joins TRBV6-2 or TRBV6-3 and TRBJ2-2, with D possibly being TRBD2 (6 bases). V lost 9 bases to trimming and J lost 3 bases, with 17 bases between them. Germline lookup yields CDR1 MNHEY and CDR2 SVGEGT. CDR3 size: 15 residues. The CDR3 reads CASSTSWMDTGELFF. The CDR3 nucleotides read TGTGCCAGTAGTACTAGCTGGATGGACACCGGGGAGCTGTTTTTT.

The CDR3 loop is CAWSASVNTEAFF. CDR3 sequence (DNA): TGTGCCTGGAGTGCGTCGGTGAACACTGAAGCTTTCTTT. The chain links TRBV30 to TRBJ1-1; D not resolved. CDR1 GTSNPN and CDR2 SVGIG come from the germline V gene (reference sequence). CDR3 size: 13 residues. Trimming removed 1 base at V and 0 bases at J, with 6 bases between.

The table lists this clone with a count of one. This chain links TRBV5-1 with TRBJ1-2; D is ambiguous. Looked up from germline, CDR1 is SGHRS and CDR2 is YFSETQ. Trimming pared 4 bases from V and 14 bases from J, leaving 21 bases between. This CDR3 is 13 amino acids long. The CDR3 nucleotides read TGCGCCAGCAGCGAAGTCCCGGGAGCCGGTGTAACCTTC. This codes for CASSEVPGAGVTF.

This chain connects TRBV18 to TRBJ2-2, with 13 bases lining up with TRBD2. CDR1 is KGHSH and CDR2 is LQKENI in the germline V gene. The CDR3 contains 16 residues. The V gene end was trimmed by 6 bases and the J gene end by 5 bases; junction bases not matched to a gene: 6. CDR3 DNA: TGTGCCAGCTCGCCGGGACTAGCGGGGCAAACCGGGGAGCTGTTTTTT. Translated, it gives CASSPGLAGQTGELFF.

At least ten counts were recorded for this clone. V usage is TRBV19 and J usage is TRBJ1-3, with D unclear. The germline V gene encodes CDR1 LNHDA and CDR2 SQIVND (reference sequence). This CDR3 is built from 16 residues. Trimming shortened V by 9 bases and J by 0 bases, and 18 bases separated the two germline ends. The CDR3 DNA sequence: TGTGCCAGCAAAAAAAACGAAGGGCTCTCTGGAAACACCATATATTTT. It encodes CASKKNEGLSGNTIYF.

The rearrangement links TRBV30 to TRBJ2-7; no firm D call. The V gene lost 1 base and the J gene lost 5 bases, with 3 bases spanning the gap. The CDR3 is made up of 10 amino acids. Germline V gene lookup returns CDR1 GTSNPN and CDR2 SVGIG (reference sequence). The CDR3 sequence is CAWSGDEQYF. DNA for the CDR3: TGTGCCTGGAGTGGAGACGAGCAGTACTTC.

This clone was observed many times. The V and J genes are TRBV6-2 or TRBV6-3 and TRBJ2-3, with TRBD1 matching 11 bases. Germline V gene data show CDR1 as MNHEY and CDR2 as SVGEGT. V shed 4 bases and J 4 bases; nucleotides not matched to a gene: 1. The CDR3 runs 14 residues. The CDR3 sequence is CASSWTGGADTQYF. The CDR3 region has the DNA TGTGCCAGCAGTTGGACAGGGGGCGCAGATACGCAGTATTTT.